The T cell receptor beta chain under discussion was sequenced for a study of beta chain features in type 1 diabetes. Study-level information: Age, gender and cell yields were alike across patients and healthy donors.

Trimming pared 4 bases from V and 12 bases from J, leaving 14 bases between. Germline V gene lookup returns CDR1 SGHDT and CDR2 YYEEEE. CDR3 size: 12 residues. With regard to this clone: The antigen is not known.

TCRB transcripts that were expressed got sequenced, as all of the isolated RNA had been reverse transcribed. Each sample of naive, central memory or regulatory T cells had, on average, about 3.5 million reads. The repertoire was sequenced with immunoSEQ multiplex PCR; TCRdb's copy has only in-frame clones and lacks some. Counted here are about 330,000 clones, approximately 10% occurring once; the ten biggest clones make up approximately 0.016%. Study results and limitations: VDJ junctions from type 1 diabetes patients carried fewer insertions and larger deletions. Relative to healthy donors, patients appeared to have naive, central memory and Treg TCRB repertoires that were more similar.

V usage is TRBV5-6 and J usage is TRBJ1-3; D might be TRBD1 (5 bases). The receptor was isolated from a woman aged 25 to 39 in good health. The sequencing sample was made of naive CD4+ T cells from blood. The CDR3 nucleotides read TGTGCCAGCAGCCTCAGGGCCTTGGGCATATATTTT. Amino acid sequence: CASSLRALGIYF.